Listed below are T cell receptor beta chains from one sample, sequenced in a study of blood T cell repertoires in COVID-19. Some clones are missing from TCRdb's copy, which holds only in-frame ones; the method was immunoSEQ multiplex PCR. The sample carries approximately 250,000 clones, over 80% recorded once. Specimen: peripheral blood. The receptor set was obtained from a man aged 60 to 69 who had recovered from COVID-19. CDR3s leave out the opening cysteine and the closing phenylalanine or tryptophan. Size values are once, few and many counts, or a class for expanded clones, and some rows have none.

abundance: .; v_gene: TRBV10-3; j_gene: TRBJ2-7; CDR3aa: AISEGGGSVKYEQY
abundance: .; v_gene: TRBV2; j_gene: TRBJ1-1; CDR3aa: ASSDNYVGF
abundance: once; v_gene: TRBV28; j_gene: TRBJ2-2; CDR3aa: ASSLETGELF
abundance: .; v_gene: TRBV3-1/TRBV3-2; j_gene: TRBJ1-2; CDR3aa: ASTTQGASGYT
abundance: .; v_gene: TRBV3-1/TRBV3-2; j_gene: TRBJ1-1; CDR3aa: ASRYSTGGITEAF
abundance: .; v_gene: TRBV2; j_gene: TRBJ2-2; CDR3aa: ASSRTETNTGELF
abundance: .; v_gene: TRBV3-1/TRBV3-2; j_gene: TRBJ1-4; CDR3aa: ASSQRQSNEKLF
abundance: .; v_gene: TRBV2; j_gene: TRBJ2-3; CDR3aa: ASSDWAGGPNTQY
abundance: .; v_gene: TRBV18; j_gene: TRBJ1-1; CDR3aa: ASSPATGRRTEAF
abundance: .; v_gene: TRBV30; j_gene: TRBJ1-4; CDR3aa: ACSGEEKLF
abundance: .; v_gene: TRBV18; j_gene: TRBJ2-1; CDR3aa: ASSPTIYNEQF
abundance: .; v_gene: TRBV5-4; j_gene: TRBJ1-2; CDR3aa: ASSSRGGNYGYT
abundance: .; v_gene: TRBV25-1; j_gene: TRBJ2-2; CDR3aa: ASSATWGAGELF
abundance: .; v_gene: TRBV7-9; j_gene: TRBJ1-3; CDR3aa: ASSARGAGGNTIY
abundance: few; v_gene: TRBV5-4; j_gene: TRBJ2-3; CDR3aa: ASSRGTDTQY
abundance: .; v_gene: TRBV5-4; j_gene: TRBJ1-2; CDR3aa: ASSAVGQGSGYT
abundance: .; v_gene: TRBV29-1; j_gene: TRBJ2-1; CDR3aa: SVEKGGQLPGYNEQF
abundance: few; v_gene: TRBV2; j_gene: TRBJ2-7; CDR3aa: ASSQDGNLYTGREQY
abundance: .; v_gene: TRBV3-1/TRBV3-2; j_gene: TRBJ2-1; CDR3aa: ASSQDQRTNRI
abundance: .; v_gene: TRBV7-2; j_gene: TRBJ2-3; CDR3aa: ASSPGGGGAGTQY
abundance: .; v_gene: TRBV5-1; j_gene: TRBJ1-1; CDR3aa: ASSLEFQENTEAF
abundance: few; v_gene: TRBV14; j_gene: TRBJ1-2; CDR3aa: ASSWDRVGYT
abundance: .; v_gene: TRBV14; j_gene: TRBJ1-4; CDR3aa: ASSQRRQGANEKLF
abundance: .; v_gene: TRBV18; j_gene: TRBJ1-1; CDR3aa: ASSPGGDRPEAF
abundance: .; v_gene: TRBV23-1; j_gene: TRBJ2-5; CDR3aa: ASSRTGKGLETQY
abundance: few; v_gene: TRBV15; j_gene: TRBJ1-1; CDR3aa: ATSRDAGDTEAF
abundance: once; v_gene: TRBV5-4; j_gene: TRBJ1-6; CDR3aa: ASSLPGQGASDSPLH
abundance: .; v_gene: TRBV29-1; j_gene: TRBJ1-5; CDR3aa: SVGQDDQPQH
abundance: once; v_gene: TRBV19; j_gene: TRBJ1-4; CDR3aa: ASSTTGGGEKLF
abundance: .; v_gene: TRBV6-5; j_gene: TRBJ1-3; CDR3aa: ASTAGSGNTIY
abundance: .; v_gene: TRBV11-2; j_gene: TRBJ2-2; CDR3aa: ASSPPGLAINTGELF
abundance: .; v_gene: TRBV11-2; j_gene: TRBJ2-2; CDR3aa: ASSLPLGGILNTGELF
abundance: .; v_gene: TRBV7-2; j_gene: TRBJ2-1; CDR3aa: ASSLALFGGASYNEQF
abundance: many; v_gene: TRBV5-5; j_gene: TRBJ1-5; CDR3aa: ASSWGTGGQPQH
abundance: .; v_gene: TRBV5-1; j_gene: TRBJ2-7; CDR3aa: ASTPGRRGRTYEQY
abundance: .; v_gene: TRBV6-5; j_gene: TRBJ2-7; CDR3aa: ASRNPGLRTYEQY
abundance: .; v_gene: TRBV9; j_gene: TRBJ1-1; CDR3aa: ASSPQTGTRNTEAF
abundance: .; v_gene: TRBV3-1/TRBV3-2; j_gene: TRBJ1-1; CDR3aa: ASSQATGEAF
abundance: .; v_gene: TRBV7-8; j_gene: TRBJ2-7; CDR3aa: ASSLGGQVSSYEQY
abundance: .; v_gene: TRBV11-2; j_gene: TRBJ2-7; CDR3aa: ASSPLSGGEGEQY
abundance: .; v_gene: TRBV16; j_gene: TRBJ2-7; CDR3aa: ASSQGLAGTYEQY
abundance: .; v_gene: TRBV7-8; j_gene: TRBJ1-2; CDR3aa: ASSLTAFYGYT
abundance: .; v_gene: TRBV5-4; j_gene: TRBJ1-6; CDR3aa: ASSLSGGGGIGSYNSPLH